This T cell receptor (beta chain) was documented in a study of cytomegalovirus exposure and HLA in healthy donors. Vbeta (60) and Jbeta (13) primers were used in the PCR. Profiled with immunoSEQ multiplex PCR; TCRdb holds only in-frame clones, not every one. The sample includes around 210,000 clones. This CDR3 is built from 13 residues. In germline, CDR1 is ENHRY, CDR2 SYGVKD. V was trimmed by 8 bases and J by 2 bases, leaving 12 bases between them. The source of this sequence is a woman aged 25-40 years in good health and CMV-seropositive. The rearrangement joins TRBV10-3 to TRBJ1-1; D not certain. Sequenced material: PBMCs. CDR3 in DNA: TGTGCCATCGAGGCGGGAATAAACACTGAAGCTTTCTTT. This sequence encodes CAIEAGINTEAFF.